The rows below give T cell receptor beta chains drawn from one sample of a study of blood T cell repertoires in COVID-19. Only in-frame clones appear in the TCRdb table, and some are missing; sequencing was by immunoSEQ multiplex PCR. The sample lists some 170,000 clones, roughly 87% occurring once. Specimen: peripheral blood. All receptors derive from a woman aged 45-59 years with acute or convalescent COVID-19. CDR3s include the opening cysteine and the closing phenylalanine or tryptophan. Fields, in order: V gene, clone size, D gene, J gene, CDR3 protein, CDR3 DNA. D genes are given only for firm matches. Only some rows state a clone size, as once, few, many or a class for expanded clones.

V gene: TRBV18; clone size: -; D gene: TRBD1; J gene: TRBJ2-5; CDR3 protein: CASSPPTGARKAQYF; CDR3 DNA: TGTGCCAGCTCACCACCGACAGGGGCCCGGAAGGCCCAGTACTTC
V gene: TRBV6-1; clone size: -; D gene: -; J gene: TRBJ2-7; CDR3 protein: CASSEWGQGYEQYF; CDR3 DNA: TGTGCCAGCAGTGAATGGGGGCAGGGCTACGAGCAGTACTTC
V gene: TRBV27; clone size: -; D gene: TRBD1; J gene: TRBJ2-7; CDR3 protein: CASSFGTGGYEQYF; CDR3 DNA: TGTGCCAGCAGTTTCGGGACAGGGGGTTACGAGCAGTACTTC
V gene: TRBV24-1; clone size: -; D gene: TRBD2; J gene: TRBJ2-3; CDR3 protein: CATSDPSGGAADTQYF; CDR3 DNA: TGTGCCACCAGTGATCCTAGCGGGGGGGCCGCAGATACGCAGTATTTT
V gene: TRBV7-3; clone size: few; D gene: TRBD1; J gene: TRBJ2-2; CDR3 protein: CASSPGTAIGELFF; CDR3 DNA: TGTGCCAGCAGCCCCGGGACAGCGATCGGGGAGCTGTTTTTT
V gene: TRBV7-9; clone size: -; D gene: -; J gene: TRBJ1-1; CDR3 protein: CASSLIRGWTEAFF; CDR3 DNA: TGTGCCAGCAGCTTAATCAGGGGCTGGACTGAAGCTTTCTTT
V gene: TRBV24-1; clone size: -; D gene: TRBD2; J gene: TRBJ2-3; CDR3 protein: CATSSPTSGGVDTQYF; CDR3 DNA: TGTGCCACCAGTTCCCCGACTAGCGGGGGGGTCGATACGCAGTATTTT
V gene: TRBV11-3; clone size: -; D gene: TRBD1; J gene: TRBJ1-2; CDR3 protein: CASSLRQGAIYGYTF; CDR3 DNA: TGTGCCAGCAGCTTAAGACAGGGGGCGATCTATGGCTACACCTTC
V gene: TRBV18; clone size: -; D gene: TRBD1; J gene: TRBJ2-4; CDR3 protein: CASSPMNRGSSTKNIQYF; CDR3 DNA: TGTGCCAGCTCACCAATGAACAGGGGTTCTTCTACCAAAAACATTCAGTACTTC
V gene: TRBV4-1; clone size: -; D gene: TRBD2; J gene: TRBJ2-3; CDR3 protein: CASGLAELATDTQYF; CDR3 DNA: TGCGCCAGCGGACTAGCGGAGCTGGCCACAGATACGCAGTATTTT
V gene: TRBV30; clone size: -; D gene: -; J gene: TRBJ1-5; CDR3 protein: CAWRGGPYQPQHF; CDR3 DNA: TGTGCCTGGAGGGGGGGACCCTATCAGCCCCAGCATTTT
V gene: TRBV10-3; clone size: -; D gene: -; J gene: TRBJ1-1; CDR3 protein: CAISDLTDHTEAFF; CDR3 DNA: TGTGCCATCAGTGACCTGACAGACCACACTGAAGCTTTCTTT
V gene: TRBV5-1; clone size: -; D gene: -; J gene: TRBJ2-1; CDR3 protein: CASSPQGGEQFF; CDR3 DNA: TGCGCCAGCAGCCCCCAGGGGGGTGAGCAGTTCTTC
V gene: TRBV2; clone size: -; D gene: TRBD1; J gene: TRBJ1-2; CDR3 protein: CASSGQGLDGYTF; CDR3 DNA: TGTGCCAGCAGTGGACAGGGGCTAGATGGCTACACCTTC
V gene: TRBV7-5; clone size: -; D gene: -; J gene: TRBJ2-1; CDR3 protein: CVRSSPSNRGHNEQFF; CDR3 DNA: TGTGTCAGAAGCTCACCGTCAAACAGGGGTCACAATGAGCAGTTCTTC
V gene: TRBV7-8; clone size: -; D gene: -; J gene: TRBJ2-2; CDR3 protein: CASSLVAQGGTGELFF; CDR3 DNA: TGTGCCAGCAGCTTAGTGGCACAGGGCGGCACCGGGGAGCTGTTTTTT
V gene: TRBV7-6; clone size: -; D gene: -; J gene: TRBJ2-7; CDR3 protein: CASSASRGYEQYF; CDR3 DNA: TGTGCCAGCAGCGCGTCCCGGGGCTACGAGCAGTACTTC
V gene: TRBV9; clone size: -; D gene: TRBD2; J gene: TRBJ2-7; CDR3 protein: CASSVGPSLAGVHEQYF; CDR3 DNA: TGTGCCAGCAGCGTAGGCCCTTCGCTAGCGGGGGTGCACGAGCAGTACTTC
V gene: TRBV3-1/TRBV3-2; clone size: -; D gene: TRBD2; J gene: TRBJ2-1; CDR3 protein: CASSLGLAGAMDEQFF; CDR3 DNA: TGTGCCAGCAGCCTTGGACTAGCGGGAGCGATGGATGAGCAGTTCTTC
V gene: TRBV7-9; clone size: -; D gene: TRBD1; J gene: TRBJ2-7; CDR3 protein: CASSARQGVGYEQYF; CDR3 DNA: TGTGCCAGCAGCGCACGACAGGGAGTCGGATACGAGCAGTACTTC
V gene: TRBV19; clone size: -; D gene: TRBD1; J gene: TRBJ2-7; CDR3 protein: CASSMGQVLSYEQYF; CDR3 DNA: TGTGCCAGTAGTATGGGACAGGTTCTCTCCTACGAGCAGTACTTC
V gene: TRBV19; clone size: -; D gene: -; J gene: TRBJ2-2; CDR3 protein: CASSTVGGLNGELFF; CDR3 DNA: TGTGCCAGTAGTACGGTTGGGGGACTCAACGGGGAGCTGTTTTTT
V gene: TRBV14; clone size: -; D gene: -; J gene: TRBJ1-1; CDR3 protein: CASSQDQGTEAFF; CDR3 DNA: TGTGCCAGCAGCCAAGACCAGGGAACTGAAGCTTTCTTT
V gene: TRBV30; clone size: -; D gene: TRBD1; J gene: TRBJ2-1; CDR3 protein: CAWSLSRDSRFF; CDR3 DNA: TGTGCCTGGAGCCTATCCCGGGACAGTCGGTTCTTC
V gene: TRBV6-5; clone size: once; D gene: -; J gene: TRBJ1-2; CDR3 protein: CASSYGEGYGYTF; CDR3 DNA: TGTGCCAGCAGTTATGGGGAGGGCTATGGCTACACCTTC
V gene: TRBV24-1; clone size: few; D gene: TRBD2; J gene: TRBJ2-3; CDR3 protein: CATSDSGSGGPDTQYF; CDR3 DNA: TGTGCCACCAGTGATTCAGGAAGCGGGGGTCCAGATACGCAGTATTTT
V gene: TRBV5-6; clone size: -; D gene: -; J gene: TRBJ1-1; CDR3 protein: CASSLDRNTEAFF; CDR3 DNA: TGTGCCAGCAGCTTGGACAGGAACACTGAAGCTTTCTTT
V gene: TRBV9; clone size: -; D gene: -; J gene: TRBJ2-4; CDR3 protein: CASSTSSGRGAKNIQYF; CDR3 DNA: TGTGCCAGCAGCACCTCCTCGGGAAGGGGGGCCAAAAACATTCAGTACTTC
V gene: TRBV5-1; clone size: -; D gene: -; J gene: TRBJ1-1; CDR3 protein: CASSLVGDDTEAFF; CDR3 DNA: TGCGCCAGCAGCTTGGTGGGAGACGACACTGAAGCTTTCTTT
V gene: TRBV7-7; clone size: -; D gene: TRBD1; J gene: TRBJ1-4; CDR3 protein: CASSPLRGLNEKLFF; CDR3 DNA: TGTGCCAGCAGCCCTCTGAGGGGGCTGAATGAAAAACTGTTTTTT
V gene: TRBV5-6; clone size: once; D gene: -; J gene: TRBJ1-3; CDR3 protein: CASSLADWGSAGNTIYF; CDR3 DNA: TGTGCCAGCAGCTTGGCCGATTGGGGTAGCGCTGGAAACACCATATATTTT
V gene: TRBV9; clone size: -; D gene: -; J gene: TRBJ1-1; CDR3 protein: CASSIGGYTEAFF; CDR3 DNA: TGTGCCAGCAGCATCGGGGGTTACACTGAAGCTTTCTTT
V gene: TRBV10-3; clone size: -; D gene: -; J gene: TRBJ2-2; CDR3 protein: CAISPAVGRGDTGELFF; CDR3 DNA: TGTGCCATCAGTCCGGCGGTGGGGCGCGGGGACACCGGGGAGCTGTTTTTT
V gene: TRBV7-2; clone size: -; D gene: -; J gene: TRBJ1-1; CDR3 protein: CASSLLRGGNTEAFF; CDR3 DNA: TGTGCCAGCAGCTTATTGCGCGGGGGGAACACTGAAGCTTTCTTT
V gene: TRBV27; clone size: -; D gene: -; J gene: TRBJ1-6; CDR3 protein: CASSLQGNSPLHF; CDR3 DNA: TGTGCCAGCAGTTTACAGGGTAATTCACCCCTCCACTTT
V gene: TRBV24-1; clone size: -; D gene: -; J gene: TRBJ1-5; CDR3 protein: CATASGGNQPQHF; CDR3 DNA: TGTGCCACCGCTTCCGGGGGCAATCAGCCCCAGCATTTT
V gene: TRBV6-5; clone size: -; D gene: -; J gene: TRBJ2-3; CDR3 protein: CASSMSTDTQYF; CDR3 DNA: TGTGCCAGCAGTATGAGTACAGATACGCAGTATTTT
V gene: TRBV7-2; clone size: -; D gene: TRBD2; J gene: TRBJ2-2; CDR3 protein: CASSISIGTSGDTGELFF; CDR3 DNA: TGTGCCAGCAGCATCAGCATTGGGACTAGCGGGGACACCGGGGAGCTGTTTTTT
V gene: TRBV19; clone size: -; D gene: TRBD1; J gene: TRBJ1-1; CDR3 protein: CATDRGYLWGSTEAFF; CDR3 DNA: TGTGCCACCGACAGGGGCTATTTATGGGGGAGCACTGAAGCTTTCTTT
V gene: TRBV10-3; clone size: -; D gene: TRBD1; J gene: TRBJ2-3; CDR3 protein: CAISVDRGTDTQYF; CDR3 DNA: TGTGCCATCAGTGTTGACAGGGGCACAGATACGCAGTATTTT
V gene: TRBV27; clone size: -; D gene: TRBD1; J gene: TRBJ2-5; CDR3 protein: CASTPGSDRGATQYF; CDR3 DNA: TGTGCCAGCACCCCCGGGTCGGACAGGGGGGCGACCCAGTACTTC
V gene: TRBV11-3; clone size: -; D gene: TRBD2; J gene: TRBJ2-1; CDR3 protein: CASRVGLVAGGNEQFF; CDR3 DNA: TGTGCCAGCAGAGTAGGGTTGGTAGCGGGGGGTAATGAGCAGTTCTTC
V gene: TRBV7-9; clone size: -; D gene: -; J gene: TRBJ2-2; CDR3 protein: CASTEVLGDLTGELFF; CDR3 DNA: TGTGCCAGCACCGAGGTCTTAGGGGATCTCACCGGGGAGCTGTTTTTT
V gene: TRBV11-2; clone size: -; D gene: -; J gene: TRBJ1-4; CDR3 protein: CASSLNGLATNEKLFF; CDR3 DNA: TGTGCCAGCAGCTTAAATGGTCTAGCAACTAATGAAAAACTGTTTTTT
V gene: TRBV5-1; clone size: -; D gene: -; J gene: TRBJ1-6; CDR3 protein: CASSFGGDNSPLHF; CDR3 DNA: TGCGCCAGCAGCTTCGGGGGGGATAATTCACCCCTCCACTTT
V gene: TRBV28; clone size: -; D gene: TRBD1; J gene: TRBJ1-1; CDR3 protein: CASSPAQGRGTTEAFF; CDR3 DNA: TGTGCCAGCAGCCCCGCCCAGGGCAGGGGGACCACTGAAGCTTTCTTT
V gene: TRBV30; clone size: few; D gene: -; J gene: TRBJ1-2; CDR3 protein: CAWTGGAGYGYTF; CDR3 DNA: TGTGCCTGGACTGGGGGGGCGGGCTATGGCTACACCTTC
V gene: TRBV3-1/TRBV3-2; clone size: -; D gene: -; J gene: TRBJ1-3; CDR3 protein: CASSPSGSSGNTIYF; CDR3 DNA: TGTGCCAGCAGCCCTTCGGGGTCCTCTGGAAACACCATATATTTT
V gene: TRBV11-2; clone size: -; D gene: -; J gene: TRBJ1-1; CDR3 protein: CASSRQRDTEAFF; CDR3 DNA: TGTGCCAGCAGCCGACAGAGAGACACTGAAGCTTTCTTT